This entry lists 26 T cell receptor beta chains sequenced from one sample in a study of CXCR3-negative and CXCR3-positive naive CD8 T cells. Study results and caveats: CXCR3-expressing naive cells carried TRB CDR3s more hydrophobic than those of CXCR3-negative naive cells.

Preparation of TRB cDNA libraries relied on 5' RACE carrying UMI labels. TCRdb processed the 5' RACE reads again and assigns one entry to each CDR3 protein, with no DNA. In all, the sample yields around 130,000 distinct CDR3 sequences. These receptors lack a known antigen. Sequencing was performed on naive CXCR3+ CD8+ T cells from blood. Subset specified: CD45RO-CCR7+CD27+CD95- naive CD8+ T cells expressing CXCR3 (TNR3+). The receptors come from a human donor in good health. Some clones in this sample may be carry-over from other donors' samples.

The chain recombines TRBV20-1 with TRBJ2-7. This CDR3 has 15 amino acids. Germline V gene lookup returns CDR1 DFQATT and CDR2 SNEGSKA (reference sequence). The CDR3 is CSARDLRGGSYEQYF.

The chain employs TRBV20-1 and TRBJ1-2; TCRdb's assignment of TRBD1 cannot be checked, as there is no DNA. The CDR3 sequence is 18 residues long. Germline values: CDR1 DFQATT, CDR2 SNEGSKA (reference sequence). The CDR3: CSARVLRESYRGSAGYTF.

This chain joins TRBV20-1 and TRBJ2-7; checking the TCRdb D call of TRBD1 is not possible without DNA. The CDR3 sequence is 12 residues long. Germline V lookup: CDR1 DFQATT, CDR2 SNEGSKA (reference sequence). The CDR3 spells CSAHDRVYEQYF.

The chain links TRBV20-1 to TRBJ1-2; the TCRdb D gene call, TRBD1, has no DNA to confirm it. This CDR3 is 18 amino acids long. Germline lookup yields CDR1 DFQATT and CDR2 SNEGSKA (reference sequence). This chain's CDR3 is CSARETGELTIRVDGYTF.

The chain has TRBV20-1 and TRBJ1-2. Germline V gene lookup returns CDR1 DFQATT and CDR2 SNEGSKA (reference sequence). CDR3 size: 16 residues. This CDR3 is CSARDHGSTFGYGYTF.

Here the CDR3 reads CASSYWTETSETQYF. This chain links TRBV6-5 with TRBJ2-5; lacking DNA, the TRBD1 call made by TCRdb goes unchecked. There are 15 residues in the CDR3. Germline loops: CDR1 MNHEY, CDR2 SVGAGI.

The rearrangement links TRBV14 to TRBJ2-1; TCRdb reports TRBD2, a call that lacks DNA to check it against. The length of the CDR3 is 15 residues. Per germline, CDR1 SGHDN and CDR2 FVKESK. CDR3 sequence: CASSQVRAGYNEQFF.

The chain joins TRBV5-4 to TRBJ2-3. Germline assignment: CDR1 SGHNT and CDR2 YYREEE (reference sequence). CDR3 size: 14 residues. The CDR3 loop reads CASSLGVGTDTQYF.

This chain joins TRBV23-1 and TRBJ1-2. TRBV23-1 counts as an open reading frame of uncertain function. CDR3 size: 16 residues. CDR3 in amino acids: CASSQRPARTILGYTF.

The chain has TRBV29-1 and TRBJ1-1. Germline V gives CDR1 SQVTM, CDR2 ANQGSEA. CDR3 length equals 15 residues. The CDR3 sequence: CSVDPANGGNTEAFF.

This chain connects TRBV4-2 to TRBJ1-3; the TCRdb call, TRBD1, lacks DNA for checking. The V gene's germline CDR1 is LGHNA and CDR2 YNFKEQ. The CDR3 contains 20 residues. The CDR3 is CASSRHGGLHLERTGNTIYF.

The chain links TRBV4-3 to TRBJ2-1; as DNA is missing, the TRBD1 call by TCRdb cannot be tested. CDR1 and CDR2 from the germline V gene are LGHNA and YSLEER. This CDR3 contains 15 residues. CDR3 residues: CASSRGQGPYNEQFF.

The CDR3 sequence is CASSLMGRYEQYF. J is TRBJ2-7 and V is TRBV27; the D call from TCRdb, TRBD2, cannot be confirmed without DNA. This CDR3 spans 13 amino acids. The germline V gene encodes CDR1 MNHEY and CDR2 SMNVEV (reference sequence).

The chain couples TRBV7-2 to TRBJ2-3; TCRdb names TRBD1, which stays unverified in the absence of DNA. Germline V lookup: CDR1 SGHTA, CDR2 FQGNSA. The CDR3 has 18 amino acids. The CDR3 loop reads CASSLGWEPTGSTDTQYF.

The CDR3 loop reads CASSSASGVSWNEQFF. The rearrangement joins TRBV5-1 to TRBJ2-1; no DNA is available, so the TRBD1 call from TCRdb remains unchecked. CDR1 is SGHRS and CDR2 is YFSETQ in the germline V gene. The CDR3 extends over 16 amino acids.

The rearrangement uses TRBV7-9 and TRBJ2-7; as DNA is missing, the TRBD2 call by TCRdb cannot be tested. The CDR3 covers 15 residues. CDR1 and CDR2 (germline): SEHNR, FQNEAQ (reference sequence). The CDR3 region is CASSMEREAHYEQYF. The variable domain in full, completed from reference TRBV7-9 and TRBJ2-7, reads DTGVSQNPRHKITKRGQNVTFRCDPISEHNRLYWYRQTLGQGPEFLTYFQNEAQLEKSRLLSDRFSAERPKGSFSTLEIQRTEQGDSAMYLCASSMEREAHYEQYFGPGTRLTVT.

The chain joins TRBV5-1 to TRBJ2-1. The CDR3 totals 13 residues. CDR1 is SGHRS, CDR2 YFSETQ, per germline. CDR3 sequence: CASSLRAYNEQFF. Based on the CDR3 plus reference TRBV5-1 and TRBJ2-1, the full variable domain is KAGVTQTPRYLIKTRGQQVTLSCSPISGHRSVSWYQQTPGQGLQFLFEYFSETQRNKGNFPGRFSGRQFSNSRSEMNVSTLELGDSALYLCASSLRAYNEQFFGPGTRLTVL.

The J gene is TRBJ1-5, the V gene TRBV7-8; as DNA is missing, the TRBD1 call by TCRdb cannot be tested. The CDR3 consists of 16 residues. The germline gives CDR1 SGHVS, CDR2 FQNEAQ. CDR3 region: CASSLAGGQGGQPQHF.

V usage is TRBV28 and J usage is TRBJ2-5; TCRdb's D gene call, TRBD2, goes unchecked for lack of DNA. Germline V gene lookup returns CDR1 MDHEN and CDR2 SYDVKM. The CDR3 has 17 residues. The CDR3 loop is CASSLTSHYPREETQYF.

The chain's CDR3 is CASSTPRTGWEAYEQYF. The V and J genes are TRBV6-1 and TRBJ2-7; without DNA, the TCRdb call of TRBD1 cannot be checked. The CDR3 sequence is 17 residues long. Germline V lookup: CDR1 MNHNS, CDR2 SASEGT.

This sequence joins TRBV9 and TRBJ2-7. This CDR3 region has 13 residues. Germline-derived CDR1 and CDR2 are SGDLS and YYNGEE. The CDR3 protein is CASSVGQTYEQYF.

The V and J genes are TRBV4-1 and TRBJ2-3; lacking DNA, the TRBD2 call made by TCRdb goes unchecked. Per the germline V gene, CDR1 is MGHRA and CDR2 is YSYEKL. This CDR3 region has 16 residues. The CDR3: CASSQVEGRARDTQYF.

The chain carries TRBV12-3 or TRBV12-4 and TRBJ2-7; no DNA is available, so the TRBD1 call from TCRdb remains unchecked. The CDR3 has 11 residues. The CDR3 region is CASSLGQGKYF.

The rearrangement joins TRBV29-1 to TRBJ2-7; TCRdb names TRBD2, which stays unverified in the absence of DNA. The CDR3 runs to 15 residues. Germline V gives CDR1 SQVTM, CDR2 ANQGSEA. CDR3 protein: CSVEVGSGEFNEQYF.

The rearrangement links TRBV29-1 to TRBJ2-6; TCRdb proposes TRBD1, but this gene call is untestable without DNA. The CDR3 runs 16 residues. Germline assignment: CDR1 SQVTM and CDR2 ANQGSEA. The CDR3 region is CSAGQPGSSGANVLTF.

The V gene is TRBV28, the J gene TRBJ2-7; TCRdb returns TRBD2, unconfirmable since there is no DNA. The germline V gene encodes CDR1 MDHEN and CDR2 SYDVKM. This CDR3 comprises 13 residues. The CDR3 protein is CASSRTSGYEQYF.